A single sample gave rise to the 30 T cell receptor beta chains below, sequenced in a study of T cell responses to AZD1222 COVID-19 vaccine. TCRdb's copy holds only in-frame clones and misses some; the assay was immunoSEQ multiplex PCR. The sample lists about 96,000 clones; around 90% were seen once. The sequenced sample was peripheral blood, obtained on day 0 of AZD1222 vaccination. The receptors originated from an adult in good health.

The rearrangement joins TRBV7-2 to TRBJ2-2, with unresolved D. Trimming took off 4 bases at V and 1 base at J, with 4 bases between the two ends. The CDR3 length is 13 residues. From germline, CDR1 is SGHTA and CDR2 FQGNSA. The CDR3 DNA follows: TGTGCCAGCAGCTCCTTGAACACCGGGGAGCTGTTTTTT. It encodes CASSSLNTGELFF.

The CDR3 protein is CASSSVAGTYEQYF. The CDR3 DNA sequence: TGTGCCAGCAGTTCCGTGGCAGGTACCTACGAGCAGTACTTC. This chain links TRBV6-5 with TRBJ2-7; no reliable D call. The germline V and J ends were trimmed by 4 bases and 2 bases, with 12 bases remaining between them. Per germline, CDR1 MNHEY and CDR2 SVGAGI. This CDR3 is built from 14 residues.

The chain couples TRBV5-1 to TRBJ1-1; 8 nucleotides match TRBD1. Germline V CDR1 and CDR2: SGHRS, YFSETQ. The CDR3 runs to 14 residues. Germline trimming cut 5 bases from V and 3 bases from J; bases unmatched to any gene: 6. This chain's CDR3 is CASRLRGLDTEAFF. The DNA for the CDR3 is TGCGCCAGCAGACTCAGGGGGCTGGACACTGAAGCTTTCTTT.

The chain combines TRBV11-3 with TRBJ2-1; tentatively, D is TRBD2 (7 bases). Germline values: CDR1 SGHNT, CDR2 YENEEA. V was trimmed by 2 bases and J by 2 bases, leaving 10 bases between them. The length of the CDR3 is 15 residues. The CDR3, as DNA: TGTGCCAGCAGCTTAAGGGAGGGGGCCTACAATGAGCAGTTCTTC. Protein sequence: CASSLREGAYNEQFF.

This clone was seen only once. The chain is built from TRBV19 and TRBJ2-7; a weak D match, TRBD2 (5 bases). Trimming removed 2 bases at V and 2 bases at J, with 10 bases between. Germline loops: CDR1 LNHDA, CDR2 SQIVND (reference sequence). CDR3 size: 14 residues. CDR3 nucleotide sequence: TGTGCCAGTAGTATAATCGGGAACACCTACGAGCAGTACTTC. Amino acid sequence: CASSIIGNTYEQYF.

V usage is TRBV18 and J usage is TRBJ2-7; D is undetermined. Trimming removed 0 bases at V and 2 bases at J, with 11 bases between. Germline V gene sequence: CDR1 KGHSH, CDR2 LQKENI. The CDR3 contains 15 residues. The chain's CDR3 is CASSPPATGAYEQYF. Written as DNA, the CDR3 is TGTGCCAGCTCACCACCGGCGACTGGAGCCTACGAGCAGTACTTC.

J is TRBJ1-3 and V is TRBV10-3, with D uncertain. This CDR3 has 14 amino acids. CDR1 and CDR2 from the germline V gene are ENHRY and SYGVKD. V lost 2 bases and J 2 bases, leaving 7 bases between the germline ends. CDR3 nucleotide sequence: TGTGCCATCAGTGAGGGGCGGACTGGAAACACCATATATTTT. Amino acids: CAISEGRTGNTIYF.

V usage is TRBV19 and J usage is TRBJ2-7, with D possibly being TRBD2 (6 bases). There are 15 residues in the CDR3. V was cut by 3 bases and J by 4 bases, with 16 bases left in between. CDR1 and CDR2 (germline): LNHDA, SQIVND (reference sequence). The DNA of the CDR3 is TGTGCCAGTAGTATTCATGGGAGGACCTTGTACGAGCAGTACTTC. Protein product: CASSIHGRTLYEQYF. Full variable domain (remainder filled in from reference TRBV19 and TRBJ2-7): DGGITQSPKYLFRKEGQNVTLSCEQNLNHDAMYWYRQDPGQGLRLIYYSQIVNDFQKGDIAEGYSVSREKKESFPLTVTSAQKNPTAFYLCASSIHGRTLYEQYFGPGTRLTVT.

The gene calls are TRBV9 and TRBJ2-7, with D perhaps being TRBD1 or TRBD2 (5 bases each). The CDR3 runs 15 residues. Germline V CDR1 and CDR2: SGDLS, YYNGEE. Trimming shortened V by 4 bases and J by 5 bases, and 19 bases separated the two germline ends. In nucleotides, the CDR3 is TGTGCCAGCAGCCCCACGTGGGGGTATCGGGACGAGCAGTACTTC. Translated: CASSPTWGYRDEQYF.

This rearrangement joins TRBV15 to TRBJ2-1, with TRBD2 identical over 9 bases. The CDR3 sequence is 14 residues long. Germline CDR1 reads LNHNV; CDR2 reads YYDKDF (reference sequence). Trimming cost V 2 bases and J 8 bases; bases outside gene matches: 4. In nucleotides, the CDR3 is TGTGCCACCAGCAGATTGGGACTAGCTTATGAGCAGTTCTTC. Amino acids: CATSRLGLAYEQFF.

DNA for the CDR3: TGTGCCAGCAGCCTAGGAGAGGGTCTTGAAGCTTTCTTT. Translating gives CASSLGEGLEAFF. V and J are TRBV12-3 or TRBV12-4 and TRBJ1-1; D is uncertain. Trimming stripped 6 bases from V and 7 bases from J, with 15 bases between. This CDR3 region has 13 residues.

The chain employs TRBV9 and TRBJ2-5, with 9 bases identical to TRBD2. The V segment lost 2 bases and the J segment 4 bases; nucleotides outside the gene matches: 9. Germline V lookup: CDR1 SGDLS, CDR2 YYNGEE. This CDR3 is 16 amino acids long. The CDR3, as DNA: TGTGCCAGCAGCGTGACTAGCGGAGCCCTCGGAGAGACCCAGTACTTC. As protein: CASSVTSGALGETQYF.

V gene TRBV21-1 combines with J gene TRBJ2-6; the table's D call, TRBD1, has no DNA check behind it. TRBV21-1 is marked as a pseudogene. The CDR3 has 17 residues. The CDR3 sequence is CASSDPGESSGANVLTF. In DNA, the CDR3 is TGTGCCAGCAGCGACCCAGGGGAGAGCTCTGGGGCCAACGTCCTGACTTTC.

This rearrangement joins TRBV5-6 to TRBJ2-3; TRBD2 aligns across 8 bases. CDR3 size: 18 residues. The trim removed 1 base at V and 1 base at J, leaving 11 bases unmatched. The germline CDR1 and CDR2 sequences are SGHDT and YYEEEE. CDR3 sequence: CASSLLSAGGVGTDTQYF. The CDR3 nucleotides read TGTGCCAGCAGCTTGCTCTCGGCGGGAGGTGTAGGCACAGATACGCAGTATTTT.

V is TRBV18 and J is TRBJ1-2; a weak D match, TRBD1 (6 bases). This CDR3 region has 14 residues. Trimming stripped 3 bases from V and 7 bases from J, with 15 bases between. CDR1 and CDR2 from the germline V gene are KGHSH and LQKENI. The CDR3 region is CASSPMAGESGYTF. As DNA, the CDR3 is TGTGCCAGCTCACCCATGGCAGGGGAGTCTGGCTACACCTTC.

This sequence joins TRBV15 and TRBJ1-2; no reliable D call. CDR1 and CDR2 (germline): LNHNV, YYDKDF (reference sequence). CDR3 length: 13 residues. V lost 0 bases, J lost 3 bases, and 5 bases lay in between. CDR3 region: CATSRDGDYGYTF. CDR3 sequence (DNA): TGTGCCACCAGCAGAGACGGTGACTATGGCTACACCTTC.

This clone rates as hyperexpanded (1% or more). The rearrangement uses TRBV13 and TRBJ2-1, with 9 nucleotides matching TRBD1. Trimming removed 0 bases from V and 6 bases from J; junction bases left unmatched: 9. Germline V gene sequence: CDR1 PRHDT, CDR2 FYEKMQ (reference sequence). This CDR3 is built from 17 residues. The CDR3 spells CASSLGLGTGIINEQFF. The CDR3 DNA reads TGTGCCAGCAGCTTAGGCCTTGGGACAGGGATCATCAATGAGCAGTTCTTC.

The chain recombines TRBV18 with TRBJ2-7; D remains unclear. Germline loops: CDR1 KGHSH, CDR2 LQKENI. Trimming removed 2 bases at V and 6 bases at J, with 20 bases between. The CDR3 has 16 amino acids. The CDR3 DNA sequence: TGTGCCAGCTCACCAGGAACAGCCTCGGCCCTTAGCGAGCAGTACTTC. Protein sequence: CASSPGTASALSEQYF.

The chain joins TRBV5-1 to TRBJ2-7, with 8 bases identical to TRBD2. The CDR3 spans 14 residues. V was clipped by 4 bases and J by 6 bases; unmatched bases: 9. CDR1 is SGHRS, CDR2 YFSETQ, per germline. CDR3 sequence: CASSGAAGAIEQYF. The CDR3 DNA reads TGCGCCAGCAGCGGGGCAGCGGGAGCCATCGAGCAGTACTTC.

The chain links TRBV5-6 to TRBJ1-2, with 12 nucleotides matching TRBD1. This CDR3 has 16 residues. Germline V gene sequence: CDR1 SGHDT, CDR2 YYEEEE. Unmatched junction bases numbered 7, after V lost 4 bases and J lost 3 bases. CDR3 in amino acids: CASSPRDRGRDYGYTF. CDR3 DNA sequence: TGTGCCAGCAGCCCTAGGGACAGGGGGCGCGACTATGGCTACACCTTC.

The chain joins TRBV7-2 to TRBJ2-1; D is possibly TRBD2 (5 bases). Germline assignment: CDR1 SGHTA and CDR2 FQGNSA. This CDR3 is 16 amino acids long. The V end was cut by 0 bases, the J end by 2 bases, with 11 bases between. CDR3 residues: CASSLATGSPYNEQFF. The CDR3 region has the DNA TGTGCCAGCAGCTTAGCGACGGGATCCCCCTACAATGAGCAGTTCTTC.

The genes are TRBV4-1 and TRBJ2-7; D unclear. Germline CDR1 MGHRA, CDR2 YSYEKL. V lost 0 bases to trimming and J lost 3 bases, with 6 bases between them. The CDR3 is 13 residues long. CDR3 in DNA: TGCGCCAGCAGCCAAGATCTGCTCTACGAGCAGTACTTC. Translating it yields CASSQDLLYEQYF.

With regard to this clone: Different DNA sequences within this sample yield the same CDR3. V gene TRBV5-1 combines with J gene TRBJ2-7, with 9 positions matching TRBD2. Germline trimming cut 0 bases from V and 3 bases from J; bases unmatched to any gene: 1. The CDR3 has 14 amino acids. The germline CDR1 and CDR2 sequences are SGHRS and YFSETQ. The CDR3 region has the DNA TGCGCCAGCAGCTTGGATAGCGGGAGCTACGAGCAGTACTTC. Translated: CASSLDSGSYEQYF.

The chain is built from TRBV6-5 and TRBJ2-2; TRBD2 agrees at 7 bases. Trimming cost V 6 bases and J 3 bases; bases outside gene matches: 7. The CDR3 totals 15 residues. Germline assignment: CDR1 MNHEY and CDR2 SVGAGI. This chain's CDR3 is CASRFGLVDTGELFF. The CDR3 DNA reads TGTGCCAGCAGATTTGGACTAGTGGACACCGGGGAGCTGTTTTTT.

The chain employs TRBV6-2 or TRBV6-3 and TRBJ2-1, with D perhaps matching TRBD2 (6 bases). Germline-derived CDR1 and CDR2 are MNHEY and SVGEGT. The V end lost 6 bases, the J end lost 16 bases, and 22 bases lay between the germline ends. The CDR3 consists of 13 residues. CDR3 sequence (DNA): TGTGCCAGCAGCCCAAGGGCTGGGACCGGGGGTTTCTTC. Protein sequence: CASSPRAGTGGFF.

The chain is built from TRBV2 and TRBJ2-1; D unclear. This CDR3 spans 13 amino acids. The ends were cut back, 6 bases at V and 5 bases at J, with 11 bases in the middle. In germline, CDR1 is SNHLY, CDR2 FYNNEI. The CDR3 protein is CASRRLGNNEQFF. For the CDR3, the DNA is TGTGCCAGCAGACGGCTGGGGAACAATGAGCAGTTCTTC.

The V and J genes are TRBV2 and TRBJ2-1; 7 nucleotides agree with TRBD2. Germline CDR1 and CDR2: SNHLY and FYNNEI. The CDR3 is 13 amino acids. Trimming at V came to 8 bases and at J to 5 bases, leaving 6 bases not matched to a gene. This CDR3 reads CASRDYPNNEQFF. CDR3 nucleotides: TGTGCCAGCCGGGACTACCCTAACAATGAGCAGTTCTTC.

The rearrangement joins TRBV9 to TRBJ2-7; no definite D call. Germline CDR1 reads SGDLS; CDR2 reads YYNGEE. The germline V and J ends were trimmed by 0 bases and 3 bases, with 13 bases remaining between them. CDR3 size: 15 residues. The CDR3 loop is CASSVAASQGYEQYF. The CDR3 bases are TGTGCCAGCAGCGTAGCGGCTAGTCAAGGCTACGAGCAGTACTTC.

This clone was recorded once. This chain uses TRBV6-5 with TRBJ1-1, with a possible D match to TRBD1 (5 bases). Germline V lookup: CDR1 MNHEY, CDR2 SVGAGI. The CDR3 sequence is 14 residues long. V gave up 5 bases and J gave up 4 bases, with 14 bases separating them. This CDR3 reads CASSPPGGVTEAFF. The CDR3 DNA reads TGTGCCAGCAGTCCCCCCGGGGGAGTCACTGAAGCTTTCTTT.

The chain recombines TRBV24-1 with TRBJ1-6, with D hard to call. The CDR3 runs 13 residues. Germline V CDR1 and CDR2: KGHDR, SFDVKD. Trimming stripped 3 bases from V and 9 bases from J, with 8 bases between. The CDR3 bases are TGTGCCACCAGTGATGAGGTTGGTTCACCCCTCCACTTT. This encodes CATSDEVGSPLHF.